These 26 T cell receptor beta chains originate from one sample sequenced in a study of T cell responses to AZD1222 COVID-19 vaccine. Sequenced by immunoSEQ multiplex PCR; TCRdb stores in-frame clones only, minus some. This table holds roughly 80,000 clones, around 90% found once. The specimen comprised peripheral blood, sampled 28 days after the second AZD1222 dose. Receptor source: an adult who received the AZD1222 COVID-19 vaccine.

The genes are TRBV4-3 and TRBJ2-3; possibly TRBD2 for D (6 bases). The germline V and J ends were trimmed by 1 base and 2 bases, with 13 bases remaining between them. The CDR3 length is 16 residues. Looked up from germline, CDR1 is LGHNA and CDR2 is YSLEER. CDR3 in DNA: TGCGCCAGCAGCCAAGCGGGACTTCCTGCCACAGATACGCAGTATTTT. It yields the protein CASSQAGLPATDTQYF.

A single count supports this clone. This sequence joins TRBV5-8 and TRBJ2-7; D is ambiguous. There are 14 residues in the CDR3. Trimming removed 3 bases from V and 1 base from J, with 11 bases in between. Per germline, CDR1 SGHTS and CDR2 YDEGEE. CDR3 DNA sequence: TGTGCCAGCAGCTGGTCGGGCAGATCCTACGAGCAGTACTTC. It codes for CASSWSGRSYEQYF.

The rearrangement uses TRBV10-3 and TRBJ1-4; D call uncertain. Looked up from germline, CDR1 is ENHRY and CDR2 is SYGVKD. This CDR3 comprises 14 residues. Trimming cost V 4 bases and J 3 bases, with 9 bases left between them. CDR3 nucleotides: TGTGCCATCAGTGCGGACCAGGCTAATGAAAAACTGTTTTTT. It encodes CAISADQANEKLFF.

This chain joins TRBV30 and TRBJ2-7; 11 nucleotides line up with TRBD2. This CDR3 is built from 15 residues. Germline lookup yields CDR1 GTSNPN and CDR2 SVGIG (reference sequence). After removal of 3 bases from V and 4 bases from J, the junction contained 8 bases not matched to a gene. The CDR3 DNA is TGTGCCTGGAGCCCACTAGCGGGAGTATCATACGAGCAGTACTTC. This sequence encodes CAWSPLAGVSYEQYF.

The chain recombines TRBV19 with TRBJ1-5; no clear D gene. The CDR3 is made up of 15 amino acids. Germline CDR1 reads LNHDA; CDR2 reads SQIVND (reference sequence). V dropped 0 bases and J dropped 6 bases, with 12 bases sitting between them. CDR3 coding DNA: TGTGCCAGTAGTATAGAAGTTACAGTGGGTCAGCCCCAGCATTTT. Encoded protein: CASSIEVTVGQPQHF.

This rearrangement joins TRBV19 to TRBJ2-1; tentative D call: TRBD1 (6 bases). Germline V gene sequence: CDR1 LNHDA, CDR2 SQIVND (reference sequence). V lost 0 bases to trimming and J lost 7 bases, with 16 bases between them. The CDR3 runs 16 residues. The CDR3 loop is CASSIDPGHRGNEQFF. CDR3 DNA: TGTGCCAGTAGTATAGACCCGGGACACAGAGGAAATGAGCAGTTCTTC.

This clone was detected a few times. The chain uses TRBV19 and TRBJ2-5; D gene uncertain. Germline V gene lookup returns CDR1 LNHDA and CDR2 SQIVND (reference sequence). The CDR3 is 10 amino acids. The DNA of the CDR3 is TGTGAGCAACCTAGGTTAACCCAGTACTTC. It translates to CEQPRLTQYF.

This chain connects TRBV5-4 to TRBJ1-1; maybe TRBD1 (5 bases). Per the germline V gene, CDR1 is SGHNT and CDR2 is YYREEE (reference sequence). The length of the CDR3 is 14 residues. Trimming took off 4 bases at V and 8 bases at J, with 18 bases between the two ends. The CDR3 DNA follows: TGTGCCAGCAGCCCATCGCAGGGTATCGGCGAAGCTTTCTTT. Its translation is CASSPSQGIGEAFF.

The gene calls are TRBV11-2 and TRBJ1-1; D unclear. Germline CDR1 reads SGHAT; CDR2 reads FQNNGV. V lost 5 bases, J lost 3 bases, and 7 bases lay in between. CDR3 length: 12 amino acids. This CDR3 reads CASSPRDTEAFF. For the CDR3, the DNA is TGTGCCAGCAGCCCCCGGGACACTGAAGCTTTCTTT.

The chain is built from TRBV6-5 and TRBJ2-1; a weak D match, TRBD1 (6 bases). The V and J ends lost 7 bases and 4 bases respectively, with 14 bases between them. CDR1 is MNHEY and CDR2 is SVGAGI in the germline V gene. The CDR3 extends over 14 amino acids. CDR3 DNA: TGTGCCAGCACCTTGGGGGCTTCTTACAATGAGCAGTTCTTC. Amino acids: CASTLGASYNEQFF.

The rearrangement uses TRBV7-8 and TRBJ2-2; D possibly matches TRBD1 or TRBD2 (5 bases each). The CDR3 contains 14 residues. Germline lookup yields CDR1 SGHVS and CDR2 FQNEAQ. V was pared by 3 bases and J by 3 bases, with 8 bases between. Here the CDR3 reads CASSLGTYTGELFF. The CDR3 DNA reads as TGTGCCAGCAGCTTGGGGACCTACACCGGGGAGCTGTTTTTT.

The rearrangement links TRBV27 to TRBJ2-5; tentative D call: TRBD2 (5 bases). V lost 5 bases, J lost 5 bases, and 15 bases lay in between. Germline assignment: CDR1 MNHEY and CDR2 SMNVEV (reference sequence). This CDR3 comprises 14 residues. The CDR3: CASSPRARGETQYF. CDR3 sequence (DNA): TGTGCCAGCAGTCCAAGGGCTAGAGGGGAGACCCAGTACTTC.

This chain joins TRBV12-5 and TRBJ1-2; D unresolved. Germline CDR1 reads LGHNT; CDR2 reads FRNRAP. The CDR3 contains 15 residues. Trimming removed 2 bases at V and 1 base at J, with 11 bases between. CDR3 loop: CASGLKRFYNYGYTF. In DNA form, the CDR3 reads TGTGCTAGTGGTTTGAAAAGGTTTTATAACTATGGCTACACCTTC.

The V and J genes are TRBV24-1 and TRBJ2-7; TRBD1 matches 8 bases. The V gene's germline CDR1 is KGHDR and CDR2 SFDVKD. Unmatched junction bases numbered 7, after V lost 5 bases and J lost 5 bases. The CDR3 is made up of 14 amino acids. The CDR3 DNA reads TGTGCCACCAGTGCCAGGGGGCTCGGAGACGAGCAGTACTTC. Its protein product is CATSARGLGDEQYF.

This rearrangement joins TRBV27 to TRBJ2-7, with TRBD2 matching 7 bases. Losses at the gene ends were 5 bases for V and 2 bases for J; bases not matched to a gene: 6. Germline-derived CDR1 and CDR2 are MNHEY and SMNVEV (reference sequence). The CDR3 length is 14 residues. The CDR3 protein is CASSRGLSPYEQYF. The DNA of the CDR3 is TGTGCCAGCAGTAGGGGACTATCTCCCTACGAGCAGTACTTC.

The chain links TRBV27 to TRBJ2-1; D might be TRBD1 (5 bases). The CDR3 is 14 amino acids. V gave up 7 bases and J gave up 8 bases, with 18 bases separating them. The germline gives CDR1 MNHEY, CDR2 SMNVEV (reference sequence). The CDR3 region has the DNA TGTGCCAGCAACCCCCAGGGTCAGAGCGATGAGCAGTTCTTC. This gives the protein CASNPQGQSDEQFF.

CDR3 residues: CASSLGASGTYEQYF. In DNA form, the CDR3 reads TGCGCCAGCAGCTTGGGGGCCAGCGGGACTTACGAGCAGTACTTC. The chain combines TRBV5-1 with TRBJ2-7; 7 bases match TRBD2. Germline CDR1 SGHRS, CDR2 YFSETQ. Trimming cost V 0 bases and J 4 bases; bases outside gene matches: 7. The CDR3 runs 15 residues.

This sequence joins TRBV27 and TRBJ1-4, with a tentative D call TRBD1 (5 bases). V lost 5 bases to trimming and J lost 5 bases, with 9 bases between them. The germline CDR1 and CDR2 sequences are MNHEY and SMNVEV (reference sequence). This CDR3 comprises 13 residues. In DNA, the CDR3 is TGTGCCAGCAGTCCCAGGGCGAATGAAAAACTGTTTTTT. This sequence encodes CASSPRANEKLFF. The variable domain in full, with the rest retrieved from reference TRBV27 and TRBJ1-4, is EAQVTQNPRYLITVTGKKLTVTCSQNMNHEYMSWYRQDPGLGLRQIYYSMNVEVTDKGDVPEGYKVSRKEKRNFPLILESPSPNQTSLYFCASSPRANEKLFFGSGTQLSVL.

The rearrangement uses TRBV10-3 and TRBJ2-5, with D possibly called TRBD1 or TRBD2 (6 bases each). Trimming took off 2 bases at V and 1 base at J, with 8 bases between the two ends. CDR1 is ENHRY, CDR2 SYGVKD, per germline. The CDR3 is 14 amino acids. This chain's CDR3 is CAISERGPQETQYF. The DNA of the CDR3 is TGTGCCATCAGTGAGCGGGGGCCCCAAGAGACCCAGTACTTC.

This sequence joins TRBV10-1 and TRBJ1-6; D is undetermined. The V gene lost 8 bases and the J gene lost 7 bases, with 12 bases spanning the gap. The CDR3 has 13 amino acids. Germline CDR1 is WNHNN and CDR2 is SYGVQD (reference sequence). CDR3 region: CASHGRWNSPLHF. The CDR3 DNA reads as TGCGCCAGCCATGGACGGTGGAATTCACCCCTCCACTTT.

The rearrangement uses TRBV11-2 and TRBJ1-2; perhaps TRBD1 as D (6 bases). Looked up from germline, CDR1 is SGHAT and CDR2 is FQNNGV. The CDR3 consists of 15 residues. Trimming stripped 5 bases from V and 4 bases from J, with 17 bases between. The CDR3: CASSAYRGQGYGYTF. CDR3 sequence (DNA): TGTGCCAGCAGCGCCTACCGGGGGCAAGGCTATGGCTACACCTTC.

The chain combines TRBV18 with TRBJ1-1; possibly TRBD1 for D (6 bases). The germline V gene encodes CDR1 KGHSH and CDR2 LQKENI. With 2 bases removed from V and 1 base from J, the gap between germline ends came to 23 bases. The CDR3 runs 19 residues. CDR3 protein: CASSPIGGRGLSRNTEAFF. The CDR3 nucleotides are TGTGCCAGCTCACCAATTGGAGGTAGGGGGTTATCTCGGAACACTGAAGCTTTCTTT.

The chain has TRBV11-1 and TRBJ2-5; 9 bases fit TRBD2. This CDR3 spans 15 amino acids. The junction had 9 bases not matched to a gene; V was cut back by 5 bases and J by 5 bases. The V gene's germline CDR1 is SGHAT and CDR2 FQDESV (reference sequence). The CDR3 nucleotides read TGTGCCAGCAGCCCCACGGCGGGAGGGTACGAGACCCAGTACTTC. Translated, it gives CASSPTAGGYETQYF.

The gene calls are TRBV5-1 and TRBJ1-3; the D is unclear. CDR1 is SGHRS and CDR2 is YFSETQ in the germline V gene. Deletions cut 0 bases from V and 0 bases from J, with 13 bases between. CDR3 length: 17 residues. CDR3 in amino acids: CASSLVPGTSSGNTIYF. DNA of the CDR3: TGCGCCAGCAGCTTGGTGCCGGGTACGAGCTCTGGAAACACCATATATTTT. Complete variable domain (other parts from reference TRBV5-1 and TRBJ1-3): KAGVTQTPRYLIKTRGQQVTLSCSPISGHRSVSWYQQTPGQGLQFLFEYFSETQRNKGNFPGRFSGRQFSNSRSEMNVSTLELGDSALYLCASSLVPGTSSGNTIYFGEGSWLTVV.

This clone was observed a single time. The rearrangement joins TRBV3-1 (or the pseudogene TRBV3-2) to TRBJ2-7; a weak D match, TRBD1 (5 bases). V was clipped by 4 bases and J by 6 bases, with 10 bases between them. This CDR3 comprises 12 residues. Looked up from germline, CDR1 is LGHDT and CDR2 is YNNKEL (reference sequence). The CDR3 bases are TGTGCCAGCAGCCCTCAGGGTTTCGAGCAGTACTTC. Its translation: CASSPQGFEQYF.

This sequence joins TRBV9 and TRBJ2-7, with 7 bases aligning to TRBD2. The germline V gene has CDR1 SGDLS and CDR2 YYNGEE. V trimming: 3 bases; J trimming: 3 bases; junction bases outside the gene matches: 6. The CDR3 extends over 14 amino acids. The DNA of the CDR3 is TGTGCCAGCAGCGCCACTAGCGAGTTCTACGAGCAGTACTTC. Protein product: CASSATSEFYEQYF.